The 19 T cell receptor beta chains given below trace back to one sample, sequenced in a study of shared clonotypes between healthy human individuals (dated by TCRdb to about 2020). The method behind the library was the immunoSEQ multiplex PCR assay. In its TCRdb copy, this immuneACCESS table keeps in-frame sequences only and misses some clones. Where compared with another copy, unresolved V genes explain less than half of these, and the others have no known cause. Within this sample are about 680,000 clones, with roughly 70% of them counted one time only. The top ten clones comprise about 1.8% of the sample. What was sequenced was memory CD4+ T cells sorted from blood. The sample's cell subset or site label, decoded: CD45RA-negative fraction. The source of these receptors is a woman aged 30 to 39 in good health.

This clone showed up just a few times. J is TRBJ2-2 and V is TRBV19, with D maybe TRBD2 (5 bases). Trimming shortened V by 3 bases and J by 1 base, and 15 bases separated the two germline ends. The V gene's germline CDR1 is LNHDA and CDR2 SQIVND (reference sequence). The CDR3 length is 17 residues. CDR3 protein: CASSIGSGRLNTGELFF. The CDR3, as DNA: TGTGCCAGTAGTATTGGAAGCGGAAGATTGAACACCGGGGAGCTGTTTTTT.

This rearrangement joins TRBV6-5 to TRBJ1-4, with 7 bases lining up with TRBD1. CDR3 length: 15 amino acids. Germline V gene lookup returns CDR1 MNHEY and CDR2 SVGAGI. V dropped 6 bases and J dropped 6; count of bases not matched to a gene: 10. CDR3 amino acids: CASSNFRGLYEKLFF. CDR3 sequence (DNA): TGTGCCAGCAGCAACTTCAGGGGGTTGTATGAAAAACTGTTTTTT.

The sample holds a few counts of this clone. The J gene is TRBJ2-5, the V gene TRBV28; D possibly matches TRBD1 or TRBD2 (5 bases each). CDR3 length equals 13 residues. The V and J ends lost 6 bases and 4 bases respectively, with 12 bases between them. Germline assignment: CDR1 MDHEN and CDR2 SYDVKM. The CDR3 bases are TGTGCCAGCAGCTCGGCCGGGACAGAGACCCAGTACTTC. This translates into CASSSAGTETQYF. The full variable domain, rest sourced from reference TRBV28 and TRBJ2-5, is DVKVTQSSRYLVKRTGEKVFLECVQDMDHENMFWYRQDPGLGLRLIYFSYDVKMKEKGDIPEGYSVSREKKERFSLILESASTNQTSMYLCASSSAGTETQYFGPGTRLLVL.

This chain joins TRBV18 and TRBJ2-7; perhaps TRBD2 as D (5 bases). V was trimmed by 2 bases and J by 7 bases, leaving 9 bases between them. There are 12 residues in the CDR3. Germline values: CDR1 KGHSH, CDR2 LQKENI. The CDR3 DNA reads TGTGCCAGCTCACCAAACGGGGTTGAGCAGTACTTC. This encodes CASSPNGVEQYF.

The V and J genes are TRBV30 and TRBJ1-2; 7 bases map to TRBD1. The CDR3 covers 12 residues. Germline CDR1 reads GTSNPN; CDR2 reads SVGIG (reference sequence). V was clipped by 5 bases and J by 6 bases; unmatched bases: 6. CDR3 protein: CAWDRVGDGYTF. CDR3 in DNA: TGTGCCTGGGACAGGGTTGGAGATGGCTACACCTTC.

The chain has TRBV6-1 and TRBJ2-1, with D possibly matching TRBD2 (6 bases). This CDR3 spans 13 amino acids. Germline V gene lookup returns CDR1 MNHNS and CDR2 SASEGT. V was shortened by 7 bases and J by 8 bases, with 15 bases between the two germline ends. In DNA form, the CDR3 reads TGTGCCAGCACGACGGGAGTGATGGATGAGCAGTTCTTC. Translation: CASTTGVMDEQFF.

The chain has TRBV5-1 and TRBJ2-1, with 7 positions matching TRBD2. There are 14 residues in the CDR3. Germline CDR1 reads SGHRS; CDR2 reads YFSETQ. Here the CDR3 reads CATRGDGSYNEQFF. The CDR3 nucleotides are TGCGCTACCCGGGGGGACGGGTCCTACAATGAGCAGTTCTTC.

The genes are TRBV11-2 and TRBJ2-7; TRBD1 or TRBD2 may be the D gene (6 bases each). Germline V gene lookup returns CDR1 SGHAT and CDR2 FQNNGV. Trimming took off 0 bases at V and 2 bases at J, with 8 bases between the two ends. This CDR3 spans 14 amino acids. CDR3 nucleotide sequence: TGTGCCAGCAGCTTAGATAGGGGGGCCTACGAGCAGTACTTC. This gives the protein CASSLDRGAYEQYF.

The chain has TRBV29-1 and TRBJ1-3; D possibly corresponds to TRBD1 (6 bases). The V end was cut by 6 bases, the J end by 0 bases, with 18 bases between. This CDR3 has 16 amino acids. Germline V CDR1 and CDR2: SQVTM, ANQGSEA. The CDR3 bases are TGCAGCGTCGATCCGGGACACTCTACCTCTGGAAACACCATATATTTT. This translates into CSVDPGHSTSGNTIYF.

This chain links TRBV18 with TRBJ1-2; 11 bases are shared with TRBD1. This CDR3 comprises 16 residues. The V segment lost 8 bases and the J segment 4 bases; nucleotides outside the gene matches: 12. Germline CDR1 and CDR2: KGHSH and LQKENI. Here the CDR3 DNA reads TGTGCCAGCACCACCGGGACAGGGGGTTTTAGCTATGGCTACACCTTC. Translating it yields CASTTGTGGFSYGYTF.

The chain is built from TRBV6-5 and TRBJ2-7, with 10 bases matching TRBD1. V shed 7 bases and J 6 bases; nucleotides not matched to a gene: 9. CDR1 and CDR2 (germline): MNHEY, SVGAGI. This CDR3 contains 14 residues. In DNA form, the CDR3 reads TGTGCCAGCACCCAGGGACAGGGGTTAAGCGAGCAGTACTTC. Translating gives CASTQGQGLSEQYF.

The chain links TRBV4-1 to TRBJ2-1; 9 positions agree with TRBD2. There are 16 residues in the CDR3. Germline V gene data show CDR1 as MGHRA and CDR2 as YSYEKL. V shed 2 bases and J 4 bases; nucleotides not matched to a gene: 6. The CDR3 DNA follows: TGCGCCAGCAGCCAACAAATTAGCGGGAGATACAATGAGCAGTTCTTC. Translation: CASSQQISGRYNEQFF.

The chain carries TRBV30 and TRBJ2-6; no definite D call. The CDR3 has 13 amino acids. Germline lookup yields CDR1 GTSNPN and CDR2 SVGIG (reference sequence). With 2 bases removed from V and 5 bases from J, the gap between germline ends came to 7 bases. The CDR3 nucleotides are TGTGCCTGGAGTCTCACGAGGGCCAACGTCCTGACTTTC. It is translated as CAWSLTRANVLTF.

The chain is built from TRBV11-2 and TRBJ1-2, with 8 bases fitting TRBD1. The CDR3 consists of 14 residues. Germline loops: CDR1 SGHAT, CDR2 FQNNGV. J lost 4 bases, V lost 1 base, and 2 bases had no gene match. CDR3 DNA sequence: TGTGCCAGCAGCTTAGGAGGACAGGGCTATGGCTACACCTTC. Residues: CASSLGGQGYGYTF.

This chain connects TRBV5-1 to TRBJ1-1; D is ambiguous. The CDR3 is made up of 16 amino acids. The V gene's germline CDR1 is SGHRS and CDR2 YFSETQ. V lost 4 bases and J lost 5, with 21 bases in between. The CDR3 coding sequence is TGCGCCAGCAGCCGTCTTACTCGTTGGATGGCAACTGAAGCTTTCTTT. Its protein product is CASSRLTRWMATEAFF.

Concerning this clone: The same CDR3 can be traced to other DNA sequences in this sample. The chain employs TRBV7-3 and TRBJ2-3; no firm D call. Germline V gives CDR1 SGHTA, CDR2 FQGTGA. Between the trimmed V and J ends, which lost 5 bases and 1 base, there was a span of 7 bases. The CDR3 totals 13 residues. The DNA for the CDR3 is TGTGCCAGCAGCCAGAGCGGCACAGATACGCAGTATTTT. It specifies CASSQSGTDTQYF.

The CDR3 DNA sequence: TGTGCCAGCAGCTTAGTATATGGCCGACCCCAGGGGGTCAATCAGCCCCAGCATTTT. It specifies CASSLVYGRPQGVNQPQHF. The chain carries TRBV7-9 and TRBJ1-5; TRBD1 matches at 7 bases. The CDR3 is 19 residues long. Trimming cost V 1 base and J 3 bases; bases outside gene matches: 15. Germline V lookup: CDR1 SEHNR, CDR2 FQNEAQ (reference sequence).

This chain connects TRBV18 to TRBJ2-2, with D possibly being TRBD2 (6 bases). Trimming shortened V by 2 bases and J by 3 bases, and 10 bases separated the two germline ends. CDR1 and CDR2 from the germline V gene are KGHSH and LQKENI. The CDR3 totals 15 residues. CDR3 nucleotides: TGTGCCAGCTCACCAATCCGGGAGCACACCGGGGAGCTGTTTTTT. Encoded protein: CASSPIREHTGELFF.

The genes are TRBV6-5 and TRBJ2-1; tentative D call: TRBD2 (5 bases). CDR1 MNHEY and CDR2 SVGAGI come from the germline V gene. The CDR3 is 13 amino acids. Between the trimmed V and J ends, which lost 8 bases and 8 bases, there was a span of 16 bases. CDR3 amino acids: CASSVGNHYEQFF. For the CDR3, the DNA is TGTGCCAGCTCGGTCGGGAATCATTATGAGCAGTTCTTC.